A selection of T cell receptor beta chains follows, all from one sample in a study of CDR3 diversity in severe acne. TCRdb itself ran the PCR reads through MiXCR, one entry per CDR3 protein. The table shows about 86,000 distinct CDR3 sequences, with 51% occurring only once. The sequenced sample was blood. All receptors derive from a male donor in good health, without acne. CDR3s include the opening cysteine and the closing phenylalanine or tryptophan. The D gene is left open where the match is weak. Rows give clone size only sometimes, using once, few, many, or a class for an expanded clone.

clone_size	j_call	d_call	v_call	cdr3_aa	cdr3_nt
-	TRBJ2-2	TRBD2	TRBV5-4	CASSLGLAVNTGELFF	TGTGCCAGCAGCTTGGGGCTAGCGGTGAACACCGGGGAGCTGTTTTTT
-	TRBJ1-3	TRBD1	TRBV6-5	CASSETGVGYTIYF	TGTGCCAGCAGTGAAACAGGGGTTGGCTACACCATATATTTT
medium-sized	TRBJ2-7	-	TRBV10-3	CAISVQGYEQYF	TGTGCCATCAGTGTTCAGGGCTACGAGCAGTACTTC
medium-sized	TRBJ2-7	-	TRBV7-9	CASSLASSLGQYF	TGTGCCAGCAGCTTAGCGTCTTCCTTGGGGCAGTACTTC
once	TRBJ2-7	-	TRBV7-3	CASSKDSYEQYF	TGTGCCAGCAGCAAGGACAGCTACGAGCAGTACTTC
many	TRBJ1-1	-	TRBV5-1	CASSLAWRDGTEAFF	TGCGCCAGCAGCTTGGCCTGGCGCGATGGCACTGAAGCTTTCTTT
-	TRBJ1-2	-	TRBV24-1	CATEGGDGTNYGYTF	TGTGCCACCGAGGGGGGGGACGGAACTAACTATGGCTACACCTTC
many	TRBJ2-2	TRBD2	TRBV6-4	CASSDSTSGGAGELFF	TGTGCCAGCAGTGACTCGACTAGCGGGGGGGCCGGGGAGCTGTTTTTT
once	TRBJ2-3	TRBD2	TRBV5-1	CASSLDRTSGSTDTQYF	TGCGCCAGCAGCTTGGATCGGACTAGCGGATCCACAGATACGCAGTATTTT
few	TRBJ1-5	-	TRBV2	CASSENRDNQPQHF	TGTGCCAGCAGTGAAAACCGGGACAATCAGCCCCAGCATTTT
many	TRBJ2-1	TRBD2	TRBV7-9	CASSLQGGGAINEQFF	TGTGCCAGCAGCTTACAGGGCGGGGGGGCAATAAATGAGCAGTTCTTC
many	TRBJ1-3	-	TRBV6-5	CASSYSHGTSTGNTIYF	TGTGCCAGCAGTTACTCCCACGGGACATCCACTGGAAACACCATATATTTT
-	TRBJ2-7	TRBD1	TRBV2	CARTRDSENPSSYEQYF	TGTGCCCGGACTCGGGACAGTGAAAATCCTAGCTCCTACGAGCAGTACTTC
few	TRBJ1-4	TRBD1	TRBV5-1	CASSSMGQGARSEKLFF	TGCGCCAGCAGCTCGATGGGACAGGGGGCGCGATCTGAAAAACTGTTTTTT
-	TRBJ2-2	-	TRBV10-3	CATEGDAGGGELFF	TGTGCCACGGAAGGGGACGCTGGCGGCGGGGAGCTGTTTTTT
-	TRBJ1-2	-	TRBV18	CASSPYKDDNGYTF	TGTGCCAGCTCTCCCTACAAGGACGACAATGGCTACACCTTC
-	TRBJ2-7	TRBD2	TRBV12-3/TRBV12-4	CASSFRTSGRSSYEQYF	TGTGCCAGCAGTTTTAGGACTAGCGGGAGGTCCTCCTACGAGCAGTACTTC
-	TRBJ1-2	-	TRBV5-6	CASSVESHYGYTF	TGTGCCAGCAGCGTTGAATCGCACTATGGCTACACCTTC
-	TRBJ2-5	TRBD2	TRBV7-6	CASSLGGTGVETQYF	TGTGCCAGCAGCTTGGGAGGGACCGGGGTAGAGACCCAGTACTTC
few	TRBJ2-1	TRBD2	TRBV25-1	CASSEEGTARASGRDRAYNEQFF	TGTGCCAGCAGTGAAGAGGGAACAGCTAGGGCTAGCGGGAGGGACAGGGCCTACAATGAGCAGTTCTTC
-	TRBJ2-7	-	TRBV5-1	CTNSDGTPLEQYF	TGCACCAACTCGGACGGCACCCCCCTCGAGCAGTACTTC
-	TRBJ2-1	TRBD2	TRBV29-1	CSVVLAGKNEQFF	TGCAGCGTGGTACTAGCGGGGAAGAATGAGCAGTTCTTC
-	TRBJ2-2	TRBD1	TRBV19	CASSPPGQDTGELFF	TGTGCCAGTAGTCCCCCCGGACAGGACACCGGGGAGCTGTTTTTT
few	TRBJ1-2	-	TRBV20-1	CSARGPLAAYTF	TGCAGTGCTAGAGGCCCCTTAGCGGCTTACACCTTC
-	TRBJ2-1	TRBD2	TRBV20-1	CSAGEAGGPNEQFF	TGCAGTGCTGGAGAAGCGGGGGGGCCAAATGAGCAGTTCTTC
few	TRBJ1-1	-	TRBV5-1	CASSLRDDTEAFF	TGCGCCAGCAGCTTGAGGGACGACACTGAAGCTTTCTTT
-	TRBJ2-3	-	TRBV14	CASNQIDRTDTQYF	TGCGCCAGCAACCAGATCGACCGCACAGATACGCAGTATTTT
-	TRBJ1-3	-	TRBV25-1	CASSEDPGPSGNTIYF	TGTGCCAGCAGTGAAGATCCGGGGCCCTCTGGAAACACCATATATTTT
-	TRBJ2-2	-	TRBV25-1	CASSEYVTGELFF	TGTGCCAGCAGTGAATACGTGACCGGGGAGCTGTTTTTT
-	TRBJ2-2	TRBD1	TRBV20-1	CSARVRGLAGDTGELFF	TGCAGTGCTAGAGTGAGGGGGCTGGCAGGGGACACCGGGGAGCTGTTTTTT
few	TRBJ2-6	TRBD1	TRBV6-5	CASTSTGQGYSGANVLTF	TGTGCCAGCACCTCAACGGGACAGGGGTATTCTGGGGCCAACGTCCTGACTTTC
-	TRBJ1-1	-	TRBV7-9	CASSSVPSRNTEAFF	TGTGCCAGCAGCTCTGTACCGTCCAGGAACACTGAAGCTTTCTTT
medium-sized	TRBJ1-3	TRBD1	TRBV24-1	CATSDSDRETGNTIYF	TGTGCCACCAGTGATTCGGACAGGGAAACTGGAAACACCATATATTTT
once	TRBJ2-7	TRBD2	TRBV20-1	CSADRGLAGRSYEQYF	TGCAGTGCTGACCGAGGACTAGCGGGACGCTCCTACGAGCAGTACTTC
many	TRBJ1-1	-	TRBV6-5	CARLRGEKNTEAFF	TGTGCCCGCTTGCGGGGGGAGAAGAACACTGAAGCTTTCTTT
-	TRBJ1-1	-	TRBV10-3	CAISESPFRTEAFF	TGTGCCATCAGTGAGTCCCCCTTCCGGACTGAAGCTTTCTTT
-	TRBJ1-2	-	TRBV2	CANYGFTF	TGTGCCAACTATGGCTTCACCTTC
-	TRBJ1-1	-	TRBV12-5	CASGQNSEAFF	TGTGCTAGTGGCCAGAACTCTGAAGCTTTCTTT
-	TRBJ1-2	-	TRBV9	CASRHNLLVSSDYGYTF	TGTGCCAGCAGACACAACCTACTCGTCAGTTCAGACTATGGCTACACCTTC
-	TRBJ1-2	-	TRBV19	CASSTTGLYGYTF	TGTGCCAGTAGCACCACGGGACTCTATGGCTACACCTTC
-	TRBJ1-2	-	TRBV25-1	CASSLGAGVGYTF	TGTGCCAGCAGCTTAGGAGCGGGGGTTGGCTACACCTTC
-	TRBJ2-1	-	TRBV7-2	CASSLDRYKRNEQFF	TGTGCCAGCAGCCTAGACAGGTACAAACGCAATGAGCAGTTCTTC
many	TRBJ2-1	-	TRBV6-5	CASSYPGENEQFF	TGTGCCAGCAGTTACCCGGGGGAGAATGAGCAGTTCTTC
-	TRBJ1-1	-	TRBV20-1	CSARPGKAEAFF	TGCAGTGCTAGACCCGGGAAGGCTGAAGCTTTCTTT
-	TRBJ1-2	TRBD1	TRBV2	CASRDRGPYYGYTF	TGTGCCAGCAGGGACAGGGGACCATACTATGGCTACACCTTC
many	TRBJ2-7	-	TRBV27	CASSSTPYEQYF	TGTGCCAGCAGTTCCACCCCCTACGAGCAGTACTTC
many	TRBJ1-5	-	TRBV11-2	CASSLKGDQPQHF	TGTGCCAGCAGCTTAAAGGGGGATCAGCCCCAGCATTTT
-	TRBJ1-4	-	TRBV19	CASSIGQSSINEKLFF	TGTGCCAGTAGTATCGGACAGTCTTCAATTAATGAAAAACTGTTTTTT
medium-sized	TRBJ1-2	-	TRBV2	CASPPDGYTF	TGTGCCAGCCCACCTGATGGCTACACCTTC